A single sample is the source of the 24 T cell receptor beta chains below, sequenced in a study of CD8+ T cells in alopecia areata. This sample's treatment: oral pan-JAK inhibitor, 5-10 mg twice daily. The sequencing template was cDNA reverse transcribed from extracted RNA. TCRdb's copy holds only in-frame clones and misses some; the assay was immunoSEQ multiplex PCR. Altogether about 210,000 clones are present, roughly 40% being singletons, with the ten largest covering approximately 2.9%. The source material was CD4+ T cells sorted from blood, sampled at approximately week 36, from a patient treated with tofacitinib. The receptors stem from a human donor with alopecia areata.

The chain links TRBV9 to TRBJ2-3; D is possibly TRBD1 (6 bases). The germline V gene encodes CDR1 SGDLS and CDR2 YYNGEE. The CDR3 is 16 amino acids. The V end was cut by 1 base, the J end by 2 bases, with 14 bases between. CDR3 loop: CASSVLGQGPTDTQYF. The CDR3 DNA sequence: TGTGCCAGCAGCGTATTAGGCCAGGGGCCCACAGATACGCAGTATTTT.

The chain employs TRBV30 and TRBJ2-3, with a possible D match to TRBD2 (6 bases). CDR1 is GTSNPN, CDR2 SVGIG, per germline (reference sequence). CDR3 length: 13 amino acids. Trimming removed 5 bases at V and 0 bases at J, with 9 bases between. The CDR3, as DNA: TGTGCCTGGGTAGCGGCTAGCACAGATACGCAGTATTTT. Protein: CAWVAASTDTQYF.

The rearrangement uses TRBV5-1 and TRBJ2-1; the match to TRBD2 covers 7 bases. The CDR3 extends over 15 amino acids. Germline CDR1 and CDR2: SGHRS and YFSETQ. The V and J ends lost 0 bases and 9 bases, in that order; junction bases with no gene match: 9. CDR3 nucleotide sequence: TGCGCCAGCAGCTTGGGACTAGCAACGCGAGGTGAGCAGTTCTTC. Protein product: CASSLGLATRGEQFF.

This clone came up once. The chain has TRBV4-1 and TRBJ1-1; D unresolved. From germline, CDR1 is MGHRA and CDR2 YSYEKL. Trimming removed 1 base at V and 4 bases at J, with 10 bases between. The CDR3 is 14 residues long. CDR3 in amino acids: CASSQVGRATEAFF. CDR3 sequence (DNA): TGCGCCAGCAGCCAAGTCGGCCGGGCCACTGAAGCTTTCTTT.

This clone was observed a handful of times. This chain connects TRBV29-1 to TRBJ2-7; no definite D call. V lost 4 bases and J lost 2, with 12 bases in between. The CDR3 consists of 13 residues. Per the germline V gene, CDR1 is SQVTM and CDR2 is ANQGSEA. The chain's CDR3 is CSVGEDGPYEQYF. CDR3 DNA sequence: TGCAGCGTTGGCGAGGACGGCCCCTACGAGCAGTACTTC.

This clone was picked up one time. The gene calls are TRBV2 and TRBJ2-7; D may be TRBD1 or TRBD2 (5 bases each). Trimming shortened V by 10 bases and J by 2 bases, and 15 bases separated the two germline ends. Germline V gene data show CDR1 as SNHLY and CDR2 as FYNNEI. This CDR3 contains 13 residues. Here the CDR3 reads CATGYRTAYEQYF. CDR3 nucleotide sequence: TGTGCCACGGGCTACAGGACTGCCTACGAGCAGTACTTC.

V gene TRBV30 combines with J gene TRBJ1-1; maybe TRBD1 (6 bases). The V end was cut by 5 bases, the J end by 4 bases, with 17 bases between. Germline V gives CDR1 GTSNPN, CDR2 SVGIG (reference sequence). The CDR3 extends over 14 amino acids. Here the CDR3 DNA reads TGTGCCTGGGAGGAGGAACAGGGACTCACTGAAGCTTTCTTT. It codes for CAWEEEQGLTEAFF.

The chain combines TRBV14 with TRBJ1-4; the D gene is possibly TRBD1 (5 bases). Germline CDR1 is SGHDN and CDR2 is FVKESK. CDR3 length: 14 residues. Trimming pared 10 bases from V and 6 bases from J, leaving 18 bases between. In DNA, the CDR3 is TGTGCCAACCTAGGCCCAGGGTGGTATGAAAAACTGTTTTTT. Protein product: CANLGPGWYEKLFF.

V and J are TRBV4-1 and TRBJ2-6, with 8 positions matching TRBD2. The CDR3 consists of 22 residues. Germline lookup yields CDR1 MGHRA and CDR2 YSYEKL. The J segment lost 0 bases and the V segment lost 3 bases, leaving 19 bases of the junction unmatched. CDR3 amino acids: CASSHRSVIAGSPLSGANVLTF. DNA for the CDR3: TGCGCCAGCAGCCACCGATCGGTGATAGCGGGAAGCCCCCTCTCTGGGGCCAACGTCCTGACTTTC.

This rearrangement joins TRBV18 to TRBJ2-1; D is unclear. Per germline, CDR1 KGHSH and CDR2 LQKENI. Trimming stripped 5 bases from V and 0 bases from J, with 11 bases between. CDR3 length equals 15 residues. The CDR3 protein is CASSNRALSYNEQFF. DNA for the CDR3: TGTGCCAGCTCAAACAGAGCCCTCTCCTACAATGAGCAGTTCTTC.

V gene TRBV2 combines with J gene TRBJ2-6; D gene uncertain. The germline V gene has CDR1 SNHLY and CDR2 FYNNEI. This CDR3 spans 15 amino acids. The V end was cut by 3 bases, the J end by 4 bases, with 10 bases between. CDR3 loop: CASSDGFSGANVLTF. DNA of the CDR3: TGTGCCAGCAGTGATGGGTTCTCCGGGGCCAACGTCCTGACTTTC.

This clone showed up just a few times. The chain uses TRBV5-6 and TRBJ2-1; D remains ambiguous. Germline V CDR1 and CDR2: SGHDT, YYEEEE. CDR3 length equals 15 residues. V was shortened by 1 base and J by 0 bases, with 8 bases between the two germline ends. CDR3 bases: TGTGCCAGCAGCTTGCTAGTCAGCTCCTACAATGAGCAGTTCTTC. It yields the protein CASSLLVSSYNEQFF.

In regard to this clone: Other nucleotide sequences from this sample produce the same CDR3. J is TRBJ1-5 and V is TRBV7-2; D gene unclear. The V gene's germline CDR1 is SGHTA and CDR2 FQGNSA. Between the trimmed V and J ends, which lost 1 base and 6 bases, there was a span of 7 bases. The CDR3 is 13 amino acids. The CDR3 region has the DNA TGTGCCAGCAGCTTAGGACCGGGTCAGCCCCAGCATTTT. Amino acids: CASSLGPGQPQHF.

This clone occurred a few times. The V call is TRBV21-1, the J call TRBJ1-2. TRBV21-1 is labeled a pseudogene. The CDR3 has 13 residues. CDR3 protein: CASSEGRLYGYTF. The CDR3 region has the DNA TGTGCCAGCAGCGAGGGACGGCTCTATGGCTACACCTTC.

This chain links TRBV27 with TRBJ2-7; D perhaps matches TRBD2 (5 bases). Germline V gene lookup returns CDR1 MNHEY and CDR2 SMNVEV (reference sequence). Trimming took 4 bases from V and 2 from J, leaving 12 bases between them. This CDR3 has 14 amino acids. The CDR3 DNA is TGTGCCAGCAGTTCCTTGACCGGGACCTACGAGCAGTACTTC. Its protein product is CASSSLTGTYEQYF.

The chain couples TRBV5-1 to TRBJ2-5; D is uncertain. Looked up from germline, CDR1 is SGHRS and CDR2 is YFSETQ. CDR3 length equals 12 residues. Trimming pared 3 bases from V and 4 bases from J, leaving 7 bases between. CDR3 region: CASSYPSETQYF. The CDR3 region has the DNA TGCGCCAGCAGCTATCCATCAGAGACCCAGTACTTC. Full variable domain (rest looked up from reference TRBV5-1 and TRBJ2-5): KAGVTQTPRYLIKTRGQQVTLSCSPISGHRSVSWYQQTPGQGLQFLFEYFSETQRNKGNFPGRFSGRQFSNSRSEMNVSTLELGDSALYLCASSYPSETQYFGPGTRLLVL.

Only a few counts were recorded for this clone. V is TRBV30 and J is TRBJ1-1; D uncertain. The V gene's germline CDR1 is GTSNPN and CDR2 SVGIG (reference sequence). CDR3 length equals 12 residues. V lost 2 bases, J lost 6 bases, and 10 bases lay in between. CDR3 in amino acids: CAWSRAGAEAFF. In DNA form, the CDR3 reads TGTGCCTGGAGTCGGGCAGGCGCTGAAGCTTTCTTT.

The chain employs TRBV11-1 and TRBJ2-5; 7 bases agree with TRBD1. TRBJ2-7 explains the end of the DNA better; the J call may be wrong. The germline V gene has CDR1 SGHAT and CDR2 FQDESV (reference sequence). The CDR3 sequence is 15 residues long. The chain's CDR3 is CASSLPGQAAYEQYF. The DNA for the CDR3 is TGTGCCAGCAGCTTACCAGGACAGGCGGCCTACGAGCAGTACTTC.

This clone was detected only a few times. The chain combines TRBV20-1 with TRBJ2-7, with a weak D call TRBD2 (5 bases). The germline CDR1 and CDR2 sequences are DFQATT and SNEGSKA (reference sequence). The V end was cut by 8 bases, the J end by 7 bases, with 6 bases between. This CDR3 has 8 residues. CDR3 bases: TGCAGTCCGGGGGAGCAGTACTTC. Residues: CSPGEQYF.

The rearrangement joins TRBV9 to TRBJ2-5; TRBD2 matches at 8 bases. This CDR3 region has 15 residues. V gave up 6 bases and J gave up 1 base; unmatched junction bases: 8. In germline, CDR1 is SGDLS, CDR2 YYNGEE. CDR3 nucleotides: TGTGCCAGCACTCCCGGGAGCGGGAGCCAAGAGACCCAGTACTTC. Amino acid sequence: CASTPGSGSQETQYF.

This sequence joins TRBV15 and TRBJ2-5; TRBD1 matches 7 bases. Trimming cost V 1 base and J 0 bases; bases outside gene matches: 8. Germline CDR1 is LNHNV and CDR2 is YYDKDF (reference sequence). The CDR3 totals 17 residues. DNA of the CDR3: TGTGCCACCAGCAGAGGACAGGGTGGTCCCCACCAAGAGACCCAGTACTTC. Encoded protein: CATSRGQGGPHQETQYF. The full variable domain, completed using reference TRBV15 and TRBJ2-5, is DAMVIQNPRYQVTQFGKPVTLSCSQTLNHNVMYWYQQKSSQAPKLLFHYYDKDFNNEADTPDNFQSRRPNTSFCFLDIRSPGLGDTAMYLCATSRGQGGPHQETQYFGPGTRLLVL.

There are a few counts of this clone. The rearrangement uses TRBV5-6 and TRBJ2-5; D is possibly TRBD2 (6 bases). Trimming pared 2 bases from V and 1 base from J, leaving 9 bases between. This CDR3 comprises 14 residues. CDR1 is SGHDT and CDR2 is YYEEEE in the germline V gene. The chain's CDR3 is CASSFLGGQETQYF. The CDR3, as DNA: TGTGCCAGCAGCTTCTTGGGGGGCCAAGAGACCCAGTACTTC. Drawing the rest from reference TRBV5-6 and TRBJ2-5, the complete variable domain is DAGVTQSPTHLIKTRGQQVTLRCSPKSGHDTVSWYQQALGQGPQFIFQYYEEEERQRGNFPDRFSGHQFPNYSSELNVNALLLGDSALYLCASSFLGGQETQYFGPGTRLLVL.

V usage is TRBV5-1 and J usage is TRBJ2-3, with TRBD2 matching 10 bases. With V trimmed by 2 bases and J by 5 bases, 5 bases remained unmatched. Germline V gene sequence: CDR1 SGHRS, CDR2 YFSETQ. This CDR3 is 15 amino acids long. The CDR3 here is CASSFSGRGQDTQYF. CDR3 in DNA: TGCGCCAGCAGCTTCAGCGGGAGGGGACAAGATACGCAGTATTTT.

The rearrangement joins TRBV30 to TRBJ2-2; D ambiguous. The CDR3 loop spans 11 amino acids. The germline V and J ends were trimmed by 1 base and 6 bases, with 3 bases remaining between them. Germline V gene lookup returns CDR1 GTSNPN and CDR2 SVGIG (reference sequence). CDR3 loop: CAWSAAGELFF. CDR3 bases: TGTGCCTGGAGTGCGGCCGGGGAGCTGTTTTTT.